One and the same sample provided the 10 T cell receptor beta chains below, sequenced in a study of human T cells and chemical hapten exposure. Documented time point: patch test 3, about 24 weeks after DPC sensitization. Treatment: therapeutic diphenylcyclopropenone sensitization with weekly scalp DPC. TCRdb re-called the RACE reads through MiXCR, storing one row per CDR3 protein. The repertoire has 50,000 to 80,000 distinct CDR3 sequences, 11% of them found once; the top ten carry approximately 2.4%. The sequencing here drew on whole blood, taken in connection with sensitization to the hapten diphenylcyclopropenone (DPC). These receptors all stem from a woman aged 25 to 39 with alopecia areata. Some clones in this sample may be carry-over from other donors' samples.

There are many counts of this clonotype. The V gene is TRBV6-2 or TRBV6-3, the J gene TRBJ1-1; D not certain. The germline CDR1 and CDR2 sequences are MNHEY and SVGEGT. Trimming took 5 bases from V and 3 from J, leaving 4 bases between them. The CDR3 is made up of 11 amino acids. For the CDR3, the DNA is TGTGCCAGCAGTGGGTACACTGAAGCTTTCTTT. Translated, it gives CASSGYTEAFF.

V gene TRBV20-1 combines with J gene TRBJ2-7, with 10 bases lining up with TRBD2. Trimming removed 1 base from V and 0 bases from J; junction bases left unmatched: 6. CDR3 length equals 16 residues. CDR1 and CDR2 from the germline V gene are DFQATT and SNEGSKA (reference sequence). The CDR3 sequence: CSARVLAGASSYEQYF. CDR3 coding DNA: TGCAGTGCTAGAGTTCTAGCGGGGGCGAGCTCCTACGAGCAGTACTTC.

The V call is TRBV5-4, the J call TRBJ2-7, with D tentatively TRBD2 (6 bases). CDR1 and CDR2 (germline): SGHNT, YYREEE (reference sequence). V shed 2 bases and J shed 3 bases, with 18 bases lying between them. This CDR3 has 16 residues. The CDR3 here is CASSLEPGRPIYEQYF. The CDR3 nucleotides read TGTGCCAGCAGCTTAGAACCGGGGAGGCCTATCTACGAGCAGTACTTC.

The table lists this clonotype with many counts. The CDR3 here is CASSLEGQETQYF. CDR3 DNA sequence: TGCGCCAGCAGCTTGGAAGGGCAAGAGACCCAGTACTTC. This chain links TRBV5-1 with TRBJ2-5, with D uncertain. Germline V gene lookup returns CDR1 SGHRS and CDR2 YFSETQ. Trimming stripped 0 bases from V and 2 bases from J, with 5 bases between. This CDR3 region has 13 residues. Full variable domain (outside the CDR3, taken from reference TRBV5-1 and TRBJ2-5): KAGVTQTPRYLIKTRGQQVTLSCSPISGHRSVSWYQQTPGQGLQFLFEYFSETQRNKGNFPGRFSGRQFSNSRSEMNVSTLELGDSALYLCASSLEGQETQYFGPGTRLLVL.

V and J are TRBV7-9 and TRBJ1-4; D is perhaps TRBD1 (5 bases). This CDR3 is 17 amino acids long. CDR1 is SEHNR, CDR2 FQNEAQ, per germline (reference sequence). Trimming left V 2 bases short and J 0 bases short, with 13 bases between. For the CDR3, the DNA is TGTGCCAGCAGCTTAACGGTGAGGGGAGCAACTAATGAAAAACTGTTTTTT. This encodes CASSLTVRGATNEKLFF.

This clonotype showed up many times. The chain employs TRBV7-8 and TRBJ2-1; D is possibly TRBD1 (6 bases). Trimming shortened V by 0 bases and J by 1 base, and 10 bases separated the two germline ends. This CDR3 is 16 amino acids long. CDR1 SGHVS and CDR2 FQNEAQ come from the germline V gene. The CDR3 DNA reads TGTGCCAGCAGCTTAGCCGGGACACTTTCCTACAATGAGCAGTTCTTC. Its protein product is CASSLAGTLSYNEQFF.

This clonotype appeared a few times. The chain combines TRBV11-3 with TRBJ2-3; D is tentatively TRBD1 or TRBD2 (5 bases each). This CDR3 is built from 14 residues. Per the germline V gene, CDR1 is SGHNT and CDR2 is YENEEA. V lost 2 bases and J lost 3, with 9 bases in between. CDR3 DNA: TGTGCCAGCAGCTTACGCGAGGGGACAGATACGCAGTATTTT. Protein: CASSLREGTDTQYF.

Many counts were recorded for this clonotype. CDR3 loop: CASSQDLSGYEQYF. The DNA for the CDR3 is TGTGCCAGCAGCCAAGATTTGAGCGGGTACGAGCAGTACTTC. The rearrangement joins TRBV3-1 to TRBJ2-7; D possibly corresponds to TRBD2 (6 bases). Looked up from germline, CDR1 is LGHDT and CDR2 is YNNKEL (reference sequence). V was trimmed by 0 bases and J by 4 bases, leaving 10 bases between them. The CDR3 has 14 residues.

Many counts were recorded for this clonotype. The J gene is TRBJ2-7, the V gene TRBV11-2; 8 nucleotides match TRBD1. CDR1 SGHAT and CDR2 FQNNGV come from the germline V gene. The CDR3 totals 16 residues. V lost 1 base to trimming and J lost 1 base; unmatched junction nucleotides: 6. The CDR3 sequence: CASSLGGTGESYEQYF. CDR3 DNA: TGTGCCAGCAGCTTAGGTGGGACAGGAGAATCCTACGAGCAGTACTTC.

In its sample, this clonotype was seen many times. The chain is built from TRBV28 and TRBJ2-2, with 9 bases identical to TRBD1. Trimming cost V 6 bases and J 6 bases; bases outside gene matches: 17. Germline V gene lookup returns CDR1 MDHEN and CDR2 SYDVKM. The CDR3 length is 18 residues. CDR3 sequence (DNA): TGTGCCAGCAGCCAGACTGGACAGGGGAGAAGAGGCGCCGGGGAGCTGTTTTTT. Amino acid sequence: CASSQTGQGRRGAGELFF.